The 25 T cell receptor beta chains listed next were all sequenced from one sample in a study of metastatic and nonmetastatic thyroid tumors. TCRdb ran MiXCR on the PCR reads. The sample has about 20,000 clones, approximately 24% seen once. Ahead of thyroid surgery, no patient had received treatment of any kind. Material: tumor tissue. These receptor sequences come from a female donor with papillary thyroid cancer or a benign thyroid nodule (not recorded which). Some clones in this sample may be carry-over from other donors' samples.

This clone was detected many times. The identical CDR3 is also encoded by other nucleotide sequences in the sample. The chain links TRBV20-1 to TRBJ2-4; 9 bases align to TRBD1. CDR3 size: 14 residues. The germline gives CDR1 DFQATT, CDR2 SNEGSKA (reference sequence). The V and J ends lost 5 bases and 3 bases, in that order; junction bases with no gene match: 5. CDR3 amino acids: CSARQGVGKNIQYF. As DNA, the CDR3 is TGCAGTGCTCGACAGGGGGTCGGCAAAAACATTCAGTACTTC.

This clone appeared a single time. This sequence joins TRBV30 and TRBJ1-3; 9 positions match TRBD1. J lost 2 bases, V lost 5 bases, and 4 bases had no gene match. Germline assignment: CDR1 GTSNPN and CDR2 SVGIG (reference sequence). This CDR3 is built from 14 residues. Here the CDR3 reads CAWGTGGTGNTIYF. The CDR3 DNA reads TGTGCCTGGGGTACAGGGGGCACTGGAAACACCATATATTTT.

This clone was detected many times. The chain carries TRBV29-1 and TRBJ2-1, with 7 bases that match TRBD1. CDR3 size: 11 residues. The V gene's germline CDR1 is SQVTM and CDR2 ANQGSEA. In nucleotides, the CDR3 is TGCAACGGACAGGTCTACAATGAGCAGTTCTTC. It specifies CNGQVYNEQFF.

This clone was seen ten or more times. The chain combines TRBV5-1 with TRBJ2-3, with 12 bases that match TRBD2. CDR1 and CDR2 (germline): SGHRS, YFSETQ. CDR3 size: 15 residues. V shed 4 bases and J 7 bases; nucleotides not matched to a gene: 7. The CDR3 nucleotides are TGCGCCAGCAGCGTTCTAGCGGGAGGGCTAAATACGCAGTATTTT. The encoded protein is CASSVLAGGLNTQYF.

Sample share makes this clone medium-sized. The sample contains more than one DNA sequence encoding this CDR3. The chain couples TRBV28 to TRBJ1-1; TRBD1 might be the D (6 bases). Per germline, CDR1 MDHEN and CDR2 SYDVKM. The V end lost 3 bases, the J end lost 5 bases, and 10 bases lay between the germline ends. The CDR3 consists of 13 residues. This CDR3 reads CASSFLRGTEAFF. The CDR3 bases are TGTGCCAGCAGTTTCCTCAGGGGAACTGAAGCTTTCTTT.

The CDR3 DNA is TGTGCCAGCAGTACCCTACCGGGACAGGGGTACAATGAGCAGTTCTTC. Translating it yields CASSTLPGQGYNEQFF. V and J are TRBV6-1 and TRBJ2-1; 10 bases fit TRBD1. V was clipped by 5 bases and J by 4 bases; unmatched bases: 8. Germline loops: CDR1 MNHNS, CDR2 SASEGT. The CDR3 totals 16 residues.

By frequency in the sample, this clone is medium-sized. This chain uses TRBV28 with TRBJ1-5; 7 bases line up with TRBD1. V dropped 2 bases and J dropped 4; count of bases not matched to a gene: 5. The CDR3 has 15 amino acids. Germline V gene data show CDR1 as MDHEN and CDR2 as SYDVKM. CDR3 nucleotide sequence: TGTGCCAGCAGTTTAAAGGGGGCTTATAATCAGCCCCAGCATTTT. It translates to CASSLKGAYNQPQHF.

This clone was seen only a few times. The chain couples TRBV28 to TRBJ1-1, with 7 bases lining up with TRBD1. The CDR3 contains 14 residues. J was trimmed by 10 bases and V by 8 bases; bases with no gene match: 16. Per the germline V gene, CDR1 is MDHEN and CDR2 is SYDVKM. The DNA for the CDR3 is TGTGCCAGCGCCTTAGGAGGGGGCGAAGCGACAGCTTTCTTT. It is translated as CASALGGGEATAFF. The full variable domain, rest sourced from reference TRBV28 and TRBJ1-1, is DVKVTQSSRYLVKRTGEKVFLECVQDMDHENMFWYRQDPGLGLRLIYFSYDVKMKEKGDIPEGYSVSREKKERFSLILESASTNQTSMYLCASALGGGEATAFFGQGTRLTVV.

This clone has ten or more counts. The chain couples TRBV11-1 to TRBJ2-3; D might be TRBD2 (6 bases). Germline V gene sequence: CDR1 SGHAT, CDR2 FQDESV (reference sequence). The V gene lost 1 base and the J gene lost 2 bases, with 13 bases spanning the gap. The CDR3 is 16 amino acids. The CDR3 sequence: CASSLDGTAHTDTQYF. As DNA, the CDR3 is TGTGCCAGCAGCTTAGACGGGACTGCCCACACAGATACGCAGTATTTT.

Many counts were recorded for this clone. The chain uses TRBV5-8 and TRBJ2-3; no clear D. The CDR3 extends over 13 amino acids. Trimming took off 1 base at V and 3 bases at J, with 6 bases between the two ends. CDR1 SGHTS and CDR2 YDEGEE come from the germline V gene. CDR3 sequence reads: CASSLLGTDTQYF. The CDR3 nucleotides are TGTGCCAGCAGCTTGCTGGGTACAGATACGCAGTATTTT.

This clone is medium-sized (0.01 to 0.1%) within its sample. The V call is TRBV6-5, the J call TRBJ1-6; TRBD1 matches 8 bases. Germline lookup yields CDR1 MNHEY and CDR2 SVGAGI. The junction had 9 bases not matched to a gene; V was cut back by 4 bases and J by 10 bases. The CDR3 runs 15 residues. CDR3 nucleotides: TGTGCCAGCAGTTCTCGGCGCGACAGGGGCTCACCCCTCCACTTT. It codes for CASSSRRDRGSPLHF.

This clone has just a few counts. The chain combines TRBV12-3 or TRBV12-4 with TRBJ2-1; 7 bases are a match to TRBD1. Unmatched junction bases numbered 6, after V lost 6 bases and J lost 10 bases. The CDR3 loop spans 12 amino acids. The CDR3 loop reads CASSPRTGEQFF. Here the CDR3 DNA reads TGTGCCAGCAGCCCCCGGACAGGAGAGCAGTTCTTC.

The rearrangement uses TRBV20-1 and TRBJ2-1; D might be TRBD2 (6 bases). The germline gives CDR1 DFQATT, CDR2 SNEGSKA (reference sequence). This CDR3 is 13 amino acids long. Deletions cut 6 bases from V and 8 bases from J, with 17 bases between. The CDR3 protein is CSAQVLRGDEQFF. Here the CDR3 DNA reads TGCAGTGCACAGGTCCTGCGCGGGGATGAGCAGTTCTTC.

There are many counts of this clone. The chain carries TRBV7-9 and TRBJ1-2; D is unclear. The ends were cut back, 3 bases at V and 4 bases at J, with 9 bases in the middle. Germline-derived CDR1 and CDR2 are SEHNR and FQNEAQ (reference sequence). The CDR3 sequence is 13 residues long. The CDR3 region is CASSLDASYGYTF. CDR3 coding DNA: TGTGCCAGCAGCTTGGACGCCAGCTATGGCTACACCTTC. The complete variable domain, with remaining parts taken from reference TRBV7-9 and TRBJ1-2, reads DTGVSQNPRHKITKRGQNVTFRCDPISEHNRLYWYRQTLGQGPEFLTYFQNEAQLEKSRLLSDRFSAERPKGSFSTLEIQRTEQGDSAMYLCASSLDASYGYTFGSGTRLTVV.

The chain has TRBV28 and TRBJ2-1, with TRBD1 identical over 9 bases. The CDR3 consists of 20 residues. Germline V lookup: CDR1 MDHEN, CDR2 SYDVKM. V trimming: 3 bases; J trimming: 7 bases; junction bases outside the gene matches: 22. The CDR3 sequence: CASSFMNRGRGRALRNEQFF. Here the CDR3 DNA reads TGTGCCAGCAGTTTTATGAACAGGGGGCGCGGAAGGGCACTCCGGAATGAGCAGTTCTTC.

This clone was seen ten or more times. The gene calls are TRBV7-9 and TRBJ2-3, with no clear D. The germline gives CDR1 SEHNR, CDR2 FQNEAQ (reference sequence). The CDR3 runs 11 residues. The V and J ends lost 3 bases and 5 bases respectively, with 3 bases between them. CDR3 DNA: TGTGCCAGCAGCTTGAAAGATACGCAGTATTTT. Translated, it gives CASSLKDTQYF. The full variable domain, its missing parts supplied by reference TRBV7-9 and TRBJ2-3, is DTGVSQNPRHKITKRGQNVTFRCDPISEHNRLYWYRQTLGQGPEFLTYFQNEAQLEKSRLLSDRFSAERPKGSFSTLEIQRTEQGDSAMYLCASSLKDTQYFGPGTRLTVL.

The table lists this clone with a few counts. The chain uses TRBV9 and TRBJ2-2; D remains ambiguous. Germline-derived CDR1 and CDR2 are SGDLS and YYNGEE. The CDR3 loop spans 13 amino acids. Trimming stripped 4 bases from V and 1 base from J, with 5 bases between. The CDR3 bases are TGTGCCAGCAGCTACGGGAACACCGGGGAGCTGTTTTTT. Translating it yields CASSYGNTGELFF.

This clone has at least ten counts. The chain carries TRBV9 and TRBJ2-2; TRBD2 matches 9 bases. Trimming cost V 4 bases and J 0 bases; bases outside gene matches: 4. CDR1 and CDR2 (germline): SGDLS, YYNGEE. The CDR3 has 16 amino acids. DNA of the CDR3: TGTGCCAGCAGCCCGAGCGGGAGGTCGAACACCGGGGAGCTGTTTTTT. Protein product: CASSPSGRSNTGELFF. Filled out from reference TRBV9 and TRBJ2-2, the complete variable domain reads DSGVTQTPKHLITATGQRVTLRCSPRSGDLSVYWYQQSLDQGLQFLIQYYNGEERAKGNILERFSAQQFPDLHSELNLSSLELGDSALYFCASSPSGRSNTGELFFGEGSRLTVL.

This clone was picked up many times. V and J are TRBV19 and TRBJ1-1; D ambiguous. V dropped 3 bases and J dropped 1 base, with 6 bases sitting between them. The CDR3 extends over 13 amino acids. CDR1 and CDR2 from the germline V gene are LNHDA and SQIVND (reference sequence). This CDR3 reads CASSIGRNTEAFF. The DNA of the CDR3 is TGTGCCAGTAGTATTGGGCGGAACACTGAAGCTTTCTTT.

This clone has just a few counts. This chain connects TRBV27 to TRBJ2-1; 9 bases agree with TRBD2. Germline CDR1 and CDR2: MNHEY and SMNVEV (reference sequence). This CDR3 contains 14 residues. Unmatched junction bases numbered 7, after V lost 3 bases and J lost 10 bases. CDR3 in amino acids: CASSFGGRAGEQFF. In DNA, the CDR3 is TGTGCCAGCAGTTTTGGCGGGAGGGCCGGGGAGCAGTTCTTC.

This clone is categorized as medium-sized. The CDR3: CASSDSGIYNEQFF. In nucleotides, the CDR3 is TGTGCCAGCAGTGATAGCGGGATTTACAATGAGCAGTTCTTC. The gene calls are TRBV2 and TRBJ2-1, with TRBD2 matching over 8 bases. The CDR3 is 14 residues long. Germline assignment: CDR1 SNHLY and CDR2 FYNNEI. Trimming took 3 bases from V and 4 from J; bases not matched to a gene: 2.

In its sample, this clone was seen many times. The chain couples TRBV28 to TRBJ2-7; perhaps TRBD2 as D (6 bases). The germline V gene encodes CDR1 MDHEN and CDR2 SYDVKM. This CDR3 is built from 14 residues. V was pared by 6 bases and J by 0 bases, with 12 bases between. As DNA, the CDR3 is TGTGCCAGCAGCGGGGGACGCAGCTCCTACGAGCAGTACTTC. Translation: CASSGGRSSYEQYF.

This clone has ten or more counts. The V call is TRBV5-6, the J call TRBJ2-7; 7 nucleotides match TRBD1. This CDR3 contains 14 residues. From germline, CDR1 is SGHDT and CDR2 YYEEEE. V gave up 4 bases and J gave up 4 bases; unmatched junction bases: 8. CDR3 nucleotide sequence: TGTGCCAGCAGCGTACAGGGGCCGGGTTACGAGCAGTACTTC. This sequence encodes CASSVQGPGYEQYF.

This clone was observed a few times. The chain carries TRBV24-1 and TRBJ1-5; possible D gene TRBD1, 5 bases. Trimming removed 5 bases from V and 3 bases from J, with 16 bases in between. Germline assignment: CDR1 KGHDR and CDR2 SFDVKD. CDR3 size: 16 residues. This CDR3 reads CATSVSWGVDNQPQHF. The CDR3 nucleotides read TGTGCCACCAGTGTATCATGGGGGGTTGACAATCAGCCCCAGCATTTT.

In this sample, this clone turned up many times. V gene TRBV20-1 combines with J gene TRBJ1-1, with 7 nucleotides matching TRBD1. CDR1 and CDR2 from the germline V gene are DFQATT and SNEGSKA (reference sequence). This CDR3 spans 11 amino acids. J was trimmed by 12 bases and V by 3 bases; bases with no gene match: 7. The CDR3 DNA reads TGCAGTGCTAGCCGCACAGGGGAGCCTTTCTTT. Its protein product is CSASRTGEPFF.